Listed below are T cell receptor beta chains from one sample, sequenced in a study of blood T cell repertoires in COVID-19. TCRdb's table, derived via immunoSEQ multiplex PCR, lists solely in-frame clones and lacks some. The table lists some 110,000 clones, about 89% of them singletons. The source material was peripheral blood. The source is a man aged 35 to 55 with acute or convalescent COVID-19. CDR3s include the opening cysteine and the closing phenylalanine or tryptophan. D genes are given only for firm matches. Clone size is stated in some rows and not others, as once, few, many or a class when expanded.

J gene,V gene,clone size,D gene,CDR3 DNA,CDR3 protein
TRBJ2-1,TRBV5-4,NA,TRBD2,TGTGCCAGCAGCTTGTTCCAGCGGGGGTACAATGAGCAGTTCTTC,CASSLFQRGYNEQFF
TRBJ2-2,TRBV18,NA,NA,TGTGCCAGTGGGGACAAACTGAACACCGGGGAGCTGTTTTTT,CASGDKLNTGELFF
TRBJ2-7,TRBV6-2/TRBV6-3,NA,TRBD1,TGTGCCAGCAGCCTCTATTTGAGGGACAGGGGGCCCTACGAGCAGTACTTC,CASSLYLRDRGPYEQYF
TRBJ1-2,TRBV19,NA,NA,TGTGCCAGTAGTATGGGCAGGGTGGACGGCTACACCTTC,CASSMGRVDGYTF
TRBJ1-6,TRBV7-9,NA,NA,TGTGCCAGCAGCCAAGCTGATTCACCCCTCCACTTT,CASSQADSPLHF
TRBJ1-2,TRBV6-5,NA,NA,TGTGCCAGCAGTTTATGGCGGCGTCAGGGTGGCTACACCTTC,CASSLWRRQGGYTF
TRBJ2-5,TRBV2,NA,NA,TGTGCCAGCAGTGTGGGCAGTTTTGAGACCCAGTACTTC,CASSVGSFETQYF
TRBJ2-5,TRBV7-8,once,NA,TGTGCCAGCAGCTTAGAAGCCCAAGAGACCCAGTACTTC,CASSLEAQETQYF
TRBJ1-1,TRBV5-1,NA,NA,TGCGCCAGCAGCTTGACTGGACAGTATAACACTGAAGCTTTCTTT,CASSLTGQYNTEAFF
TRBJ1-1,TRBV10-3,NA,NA,TGTGCCATCAAGGGGAACGAGAACACTGAAGCTTTCTTT,CAIKGNENTEAFF
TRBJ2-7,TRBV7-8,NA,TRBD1,TGTGCCAGCAGGTCCAGACAGGGCTACGAGCAGTACTTC,CASRSRQGYEQYF
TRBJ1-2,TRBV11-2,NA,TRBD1,TGTGCCAGCAGCCCCCGATTGGGTACAGGGGACTATGGCTACACCTTC,CASSPRLGTGDYGYTF
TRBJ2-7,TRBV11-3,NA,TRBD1,TGTGCCAGCAGCCCGGGACAGGGGTCCGACGAGCAGTACTTC,CASSPGQGSDEQYF
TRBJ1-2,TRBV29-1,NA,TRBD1,TGCAGCGTTGAAGCCCAGGGGGGCGGCTACACCTTC,CSVEAQGGGYTF
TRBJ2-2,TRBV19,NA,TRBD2,TGTGCCTCGCGGACTAGCGCACCCGGGGAGCTGTTTTTT,CASRTSAPGELFF
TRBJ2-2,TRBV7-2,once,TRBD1,TGTGCCAGCAGCCTACCCGGGACAGGGGGGTCCGGGGAGCTGTTTTTT,CASSLPGTGGSGELFF